The present T cell receptor (beta chain) was sequenced within a study of graft-versus-host responses after intestinal transplantation. Study overall: Recipients had transplants, and these were multivisceral, liver-intestinal, or isolated intestinal.

Some clones are missing from TCRdb's copy, which holds only in-frame ones; the method was immunoSEQ multiplex PCR. The sample lists approximately 100,000 clones, about 83% occurring once. This clone was seen once. CDR1 and CDR2 from the germline V gene are SNHLY and FYNNEI. Trimming cost V 6 bases and J 6 bases, with 22 bases left between them. The CDR3 is 16 amino acids. The gene calls are TRBV2 and TRBJ2-3, with unresolved D. The sample in question was PBMCs, obtained 255 days after intestinal transplant. The TCR comes from a human patient who received an intestinal transplant, so some T cells may come from the graft donor. CDR3 amino acids: CASRSGSVLRKDTQYF. The DNA of the CDR3 is TGTGCCAGCAGGTCCGGATCAGTCCTGAGGAAGGATACGCAGTATTTT.